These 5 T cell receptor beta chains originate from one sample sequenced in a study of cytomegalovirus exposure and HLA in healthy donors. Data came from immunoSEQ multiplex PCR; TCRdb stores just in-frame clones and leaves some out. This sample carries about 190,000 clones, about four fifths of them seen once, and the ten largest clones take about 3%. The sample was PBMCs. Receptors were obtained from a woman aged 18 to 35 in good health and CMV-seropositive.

The CDR3 DNA sequence: TGCGCCAGCAGCTTGCCGGGACTCCGCACAGATACGCAGTATTTT. It translates to CASSLPGLRTDTQYF. The chain links TRBV5-1 to TRBJ2-3, with D tentatively TRBD2 (6 bases). V was clipped by 1 base and J by 1 base, with 10 bases between them. Germline V gene sequence: CDR1 SGHRS, CDR2 YFSETQ. CDR3 size: 15 residues.

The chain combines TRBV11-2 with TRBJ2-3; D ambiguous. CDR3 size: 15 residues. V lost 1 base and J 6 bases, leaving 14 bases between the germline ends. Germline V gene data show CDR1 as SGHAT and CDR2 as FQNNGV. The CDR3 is CASSLGANSPDTQYF. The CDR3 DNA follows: TGTGCCAGCAGCTTAGGCGCGAACAGCCCGGATACGCAGTATTTT.

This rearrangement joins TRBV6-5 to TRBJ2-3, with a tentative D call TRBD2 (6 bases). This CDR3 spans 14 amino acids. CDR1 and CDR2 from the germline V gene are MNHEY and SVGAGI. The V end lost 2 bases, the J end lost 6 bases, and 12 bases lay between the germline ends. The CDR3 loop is CASSYRGSGDTQYF. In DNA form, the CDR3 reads TGTGCCAGCAGTTACCGGGGGTCCGGCGATACGCAGTATTTT.

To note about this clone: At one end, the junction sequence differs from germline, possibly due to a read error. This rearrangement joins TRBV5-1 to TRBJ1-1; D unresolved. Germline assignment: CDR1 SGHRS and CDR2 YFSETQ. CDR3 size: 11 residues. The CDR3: CASSLADERAF. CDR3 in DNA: TGCGCCAGCAGCTTGGCGGATGAGCGGGCCTTT.

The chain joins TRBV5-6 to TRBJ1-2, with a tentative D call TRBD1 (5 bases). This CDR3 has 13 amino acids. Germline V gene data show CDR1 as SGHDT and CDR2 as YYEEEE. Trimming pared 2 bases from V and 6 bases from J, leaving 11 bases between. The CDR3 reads CASSFVDRDGYTF. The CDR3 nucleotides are TGTGCCAGCAGCTTCGTTGACAGAGATGGCTACACCTTC.